Listed below are T cell receptor beta chains from one sample, sequenced in a study of control samples from healthy donors and cancer patients. This table comes from immunoSEQ multiplex PCR, and its TCRdb copy is limited to in-frame clones, with some not included. This sample has about 34,000 clones, with about 86% found just once. The sample comprised PBMCs. These receptors were collected from a woman aged 40 to 50 with lung cancer. The CDR3 runs from the conserved cysteine through the conserved F or W. A D gene is named only where the DNA matches it firmly. Clone sizes are given selectively: once, few, many, or a class where the clone is expanded.

J gene,V gene,clone size,D gene,CDR3 DNA,CDR3 protein
TRBJ2-7,TRBV19,-,TRBD2,TGTGCCAGTAGTATGGGAATCGCGGGGGGGGCCTACGAGCAGTACTTC,CASSMGIAGGAYEQYF
TRBJ2-7,TRBV6-5,once,TRBD1,TGTGCCAGCAACCTACAGGGGTACGAGCAGTACTTC,CASNLQGYEQYF
TRBJ1-6,TRBV7-8,-,-,TGTGCCAGCAGCTTTTCAGTCCCCCCCGGGCCCCTCCACTTT,CASSFSVPPGPLHF
TRBJ2-3,TRBV11-3,-,-,TGTGCCAGCGAGGGTAGCACAGATACGCAGTATTTT,CASEGSTDTQYF
TRBJ1-1,TRBV4-2,-,TRBD1,TGTGCCAGCAGCCAAGCTAGGACAGGGAACACTGAAGCTTTCTTT,CASSQARTGNTEAFF
TRBJ2-3,TRBV19,-,-,TGTGCCAGTAGTATTGGGCTACTCTTATCTAATACGCAGTATTTT,CASSIGLLLSNTQYF
TRBJ2-3,TRBV11-3,-,-,TGTGCCAGCAGCCCCAGGGAGAGTCACACAGATACGCAGTATTTT,CASSPRESHTDTQYF
TRBJ1-2,TRBV7-9,few,-,TGTGCCAGCAGCTTAGGAAAACAGGGAGATGGCTACACCTTC,CASSLGKQGDGYTF
TRBJ2-1,TRBV6-2/TRBV6-3,-,-,TGTGCCAGCAGTTACCCACCTAGGCGGGGGCAGGACAATGAGCAGTTCTTC,CASSYPPRRGQDNEQFF
TRBJ2-7,TRBV10-2,-,-,TGCGCCAGCAGGGATAATGGGGGGTCTTCAGAGCAGCACTTC,CASRDNGGSSEQHF
TRBJ1-2,TRBV27,-,-,TGTGCCACTCACCGGCAGGGCTCTAACTATGGCTACACCTTC,CATHRQGSNYGYTF
TRBJ2-3,TRBV9,-,TRBD1,TGTGCCAGCAGCCCCCGGACAGGCAAGCGCACTGCCAACACAGATACGCAGTATTTT,CASSPRTGKRTANTDTQYF
TRBJ1-1,TRBV7-9,-,-,TGTGCCAGCAGCCGTCACCTGAACACTGAAGCTTTCTTT,CASSRHLNTEAFF
TRBJ2-7,TRBV11-3,-,-,TGTGCCAGCAGCTTAGCCCCGGGACAAAGCTACGAGCAGTACTTC,CASSLAPGQSYEQYF
TRBJ1-1,TRBV28,-,TRBD1,TGTGCCAGCAGTTCCTCAGACAGGGCCACTGAAGCTTTCTTT,CASSSSDRATEAFF
TRBJ2-7,TRBV18,-,-,TGTGCCAGCTCACCACAGGAAGAAACCTACGAGCAGTACTTC,CASSPQEETYEQYF
TRBJ1-3,TRBV7-9,-,-,TGTGCCAGCAGGGGGGAAAAAGGGCTCTCTGGAAACACCATATATTTT,CASRGEKGLSGNTIYF
TRBJ2-7,TRBV7-6,-,-,TGTGCCAGCAGCTTACTGACTGCCGCCTCCTACGAGCAGTACTTC,CASSLLTAASYEQYF
TRBJ2-7,TRBV30,-,-,TGTGCCTGGAGTGTACTAGGTGGCGAGCAGTACTTC,CAWSVLGGEQYF
TRBJ1-1,TRBV19,-,TRBD1,TGTGCCAGTCTACTCACGACAGGGCAGTTCACTGAAGCTTTCTTT,CASLLTTGQFTEAFF
TRBJ1-1,TRBV10-3,-,-,TGTGCCATCAGACAGGGAGCGAACACTGAAGCTTTCTTT,CAIRQGANTEAFF
TRBJ1-2,TRBV5-1,-,-,TGCGCCAGCAGCTTGTTACCAGGCCATGGCTACACCTTC,CASSLLPGHGYTF